What follows are 3 T cell receptor beta chains derived from one specimen sequenced in a study of CD8 T cells in ankylosing spondylitis. Using its own MiXCR run on the 5' RACE reads, TCRdb lists one record per CDR3 protein. The sample consists of 180,000 or so distinct CDR3 sequences, 11% of them appearing once. Sequencing was carried out using blood, either unsorted or a sorted T cell fraction (not recorded which). Receptors originate from a male donor with ankylosing spondylitis or in good health (not recorded which).

This clonotype was observed many times. The chain is built from TRBV6-1 and TRBJ1-1; no reliable D call. This CDR3 is built from 13 residues. V lost 3 bases and J lost 4, with 9 bases in between. Per germline, CDR1 MNHNS and CDR2 SASEGT. The chain's CDR3 is CASSDYGSTEAFF. CDR3 in DNA: TGTGCCAGCAGTGACTACGGGAGCACTGAAGCTTTCTTT.

Comment on this clonotype: The junction does not match germline at one end; this may be a read error. The V call is TRBV2, the J call TRBJ1-2; TRBD1 is a possible D gene (6 bases). CDR3 length equals 15 residues. Germline values: CDR1 SNHLY, CDR2 FYNNEI. CDR3 nucleotides: TGTGCCAGCAGTTCGCCCGGGACACCAGGAGATTCCTGGGGATTC. Its translation: CASSSPGTPGDSWGF. Supplemented by reference TRBV2 and TRBJ1-2, the full variable domain reads EPEVTQTPSHQVTQMGQEVILRCVPISNHLYFYWYRQILGQKVEFLVSFYNNEISEKSEIFDDQFSVERPDGSNFTLKIRSTKLEDSAMYFCASSSPGTPGDSWGFGSGTRLTVV.

This rearrangement joins TRBV2 to TRBJ2-5; no definite D call. The CDR3 is 15 amino acids. CDR1 and CDR2 (germline): SNHLY, FYNNEI. V was shortened by 7 bases and J by 4 bases, with 19 bases between the two germline ends. CDR3 DNA sequence: TGTGCCAGCATTCCCGACGGCTTCCTTGGAGAGACCCAGTACTTC. Amino acids: CASIPDGFLGETQYF.